These 25 T cell receptor beta chains were sequenced from one sample in a study of shared clonotypes between healthy human individuals. Sequencing used immunoSEQ multiplex PCR; TCRdb keeps in-frame clones, though not all of them. Among over 750,000 clones listed, roughly 96% were seen once. The naive CD8 subset, CD45RO-negative cells positively selected for CCR7, excluded terminally differentiated effector memory CD45RA+ cells. Material for sequencing was naive CD8+ T cells sorted from blood. These receptors came from a man aged 30-40 years in good health.

The chain combines TRBV19 with TRBJ1-5; D is unresolved. Trimming took 5 bases from V and 4 from J, leaving 12 bases between them. CDR1 and CDR2 (germline): LNHDA, SQIVND (reference sequence). The CDR3 contains 14 residues. This chain's CDR3 is CASSPSGWNQPQHF. The CDR3 region has the DNA TGTGCCAGTAGTCCTTCGGGTTGGAATCAGCCCCAGCATTTT.

CDR3 protein: CASSHLPGQGASTEAFF. CDR3 DNA sequence: TGCGCCAGCAGCCACCTCCCGGGACAGGGGGCGAGCACTGAAGCTTTCTTT. The gene calls are TRBV4-1 and TRBJ1-1; 12 bases agree with TRBD1. Looked up from germline, CDR1 is MGHRA and CDR2 is YSYEKL. The junction had 9 bases not matched to a gene; V was cut back by 3 bases and J by 4 bases. The CDR3 extends over 17 amino acids.

The CDR3 is CASSLALRGFETQYF. CDR3 bases: TGTGCCAGCAGCTTAGCGCTGAGGGGTTTTGAGACCCAGTACTTC. The chain combines TRBV7-6 with TRBJ2-5, with D perhaps given as TRBD1 or TRBD2 (5 bases each). The germline CDR1 and CDR2 sequences are SGHVS and FNYEAQ. Trimming left V 0 bases short and J 5 bases short, with 13 bases between. The CDR3 is 15 residues long.

V and J are TRBV19 and TRBJ1-1, with 7 bases identical to TRBD1. Germline V CDR1 and CDR2: LNHDA, SQIVND (reference sequence). The CDR3 is 14 residues long. The V segment lost 7 bases and the J segment 2 bases; nucleotides outside the gene matches: 7. CDR3 DNA: TGTGCCAGTAACCCCGGAGGGGGCAACACTGAAGCTTTCTTT. This translates into CASNPGGGNTEAFF.

This chain connects TRBV29-1 to TRBJ2-7; the match to TRBD1 covers 11 bases. J was trimmed by 0 bases and V by 4 bases; bases with no gene match: 2. Germline values: CDR1 SQVTM, CDR2 ANQGSEA. The CDR3 has 14 amino acids. The CDR3 here is CSVAGQGDSYEQYF. CDR3 nucleotides: TGCAGCGTTGCGGGACAGGGGGACTCCTACGAGCAGTACTTC.

This chain joins TRBV19 and TRBJ2-7, with 8 bases identical to TRBD2. Germline CDR1 LNHDA, CDR2 SQIVND (reference sequence). J gave up 4 bases and V 5 bases, and 7 bases lay outside the gene matches. The CDR3 runs to 14 residues. DNA for the CDR3: TGTGCCAGTAGTCCTACTAGCGGAGCTTACGAGCAGTACTTC. Its protein is CASSPTSGAYEQYF.

The rearrangement joins TRBV25-1 to TRBJ2-1; TRBD2 matches 11 bases. Looked up from germline, CDR1 is MGHDK and CDR2 is SYGVNS. The length of the CDR3 is 14 residues. With V trimmed by 7 bases and J by 8 bases, 7 bases remained unmatched. CDR3 in amino acids: CASITSGSHDEQFF. The CDR3 DNA follows: TGTGCCAGCATAACTAGCGGGAGTCACGATGAGCAGTTCTTC. The full variable domain, completed using reference TRBV25-1 and TRBJ2-1, is EADIYQTPRYLVIGTGKKITLECSQTMGHDKMYWYQQDPGMELHLIHYSYGVNSTEKGDLSSESTVSRIRTEHFPLTLESARPSHTSQYLCASITSGSHDEQFFGPGTRLTVL.

This rearrangement joins TRBV5-1 to TRBJ2-7; D is undetermined. V was cut by 2 bases and J by 5 bases, with 11 bases left in between. The CDR3 consists of 13 residues. Looked up from germline, CDR1 is SGHRS and CDR2 is YFSETQ. The CDR3 here is CASSFQFLHEQYF. The CDR3 region has the DNA TGCGCCAGCAGCTTCCAGTTCCTCCACGAGCAGTACTTC.

The rearrangement links TRBV5-5 to TRBJ2-3, with D possibly being TRBD2 (6 bases). CDR1 is SGHKS and CDR2 is YYEKEE in the germline V gene (reference sequence). This CDR3 spans 15 amino acids. Trimming took 5 bases from V and 2 from J, leaving 15 bases between them. In DNA form, the CDR3 reads TGTGCCAGCAGTCGCACTGGACTATCCACAGATACGCAGTATTTT. Protein sequence: CASSRTGLSTDTQYF.

In nucleotides, the CDR3 is TGTGCCAGCAGCTTACGTCTAGCGGGAGATTACGAGCAGTACTTC. Translating gives CASSLRLAGDYEQYF. The chain links TRBV11-2 to TRBJ2-7; TRBD2 agrees at 10 bases. The trim removed 2 bases at V and 4 bases at J, leaving 5 bases unmatched. Germline assignment: CDR1 SGHAT and CDR2 FQNNGV. The CDR3 covers 15 residues.

The chain uses TRBV7-9 and TRBJ2-1; TRBD2 might be the D (5 bases). V was cut by 3 bases and J by 8 bases, with 14 bases left in between. Germline CDR1 SEHNR, CDR2 FQNEAQ (reference sequence). CDR3 size: 14 residues. DNA for the CDR3: TGTGCCAGCAGCTTTCGGGGTCCAGTCGATGAGCAGTTCTTC. This gives the protein CASSFRGPVDEQFF.

The CDR3 region is CASSEPATSGADTDNEQFF. DNA of the CDR3: TGTGCCAGCAGTGAACCGGCGACTAGCGGGGCTGACACTGACAATGAGCAGTTCTTC. The genes are TRBV2 and TRBJ2-1, with 11 bases aligning to TRBD2. The germline CDR1 and CDR2 sequences are SNHLY and FYNNEI. The CDR3 is made up of 19 amino acids. Germline trimming cut 2 bases from V and 5 bases from J; bases unmatched to any gene: 14.

The rearrangement uses TRBV9 and TRBJ2-3; 7 nucleotides align to TRBD2. After removal of 3 bases from V and 5 bases from J, the junction contained 9 bases not matched to a gene. Germline CDR1 reads SGDLS; CDR2 reads YYNGEE. CDR3 size: 15 residues. This CDR3 is CASSGPRGGIDTQYF. DNA for the CDR3: TGTGCCAGCAGCGGTCCGCGGGGAGGGATAGATACGCAGTATTTT.

This chain connects TRBV28 to TRBJ2-3; possible D gene TRBD1, 7 bases. CDR3 size: 17 residues. Germline V gene data show CDR1 as MDHEN and CDR2 as SYDVKM. The V gene lost 6 bases and the J gene lost 3 bases, with 22 bases spanning the gap. CDR3 nucleotide sequence: TGTGCCAGCAGGCCCGTTCAGGGGGGCGGGTGGACAGATACGCAGTATTTT. Its protein is CASRPVQGGGWTDTQYF.

The gene calls are TRBV13 and TRBJ2-4, with TRBD1 matching 9 bases. The V gene's germline CDR1 is PRHDT and CDR2 FYEKMQ (reference sequence). Unmatched junction bases numbered 7, after V lost 5 bases and J lost 2 bases. CDR3 length: 16 amino acids. The CDR3 DNA sequence: TGTGCCAGCAGCCCAAGGACAGGGGAGACCAAAAACATTCAGTACTTC. Translating gives CASSPRTGETKNIQYF.

This chain joins TRBV27 and TRBJ2-5; 12 positions match TRBD1. The CDR3 spans 16 residues. Germline V gene lookup returns CDR1 MNHEY and CDR2 SMNVEV (reference sequence). V lost 6 bases to trimming and J lost 7 bases; unmatched junction nucleotides: 12. CDR3 sequence reads: CASSHIPGQGALTQYF. The DNA of the CDR3 is TGTGCCAGCAGCCATATACCGGGACAGGGGGCGCTGACCCAGTACTTC.

This clone was counted a few times. The chain recombines TRBV27 with TRBJ2-7; a possible D gene is TRBD2 (5 bases). Germline values: CDR1 MNHEY, CDR2 SMNVEV (reference sequence). V was trimmed by 6 bases and J by 1 base, leaving 13 bases between them. There are 14 residues in the CDR3. CDR3 nucleotides: TGTGCCAGCAGGACTAACGAGGGATCCTACGAGCAGTACTTC. It specifies CASRTNEGSYEQYF.

The chain couples TRBV19 to TRBJ1-2; D remains unclear. This CDR3 is built from 11 residues. Looked up from germline, CDR1 is LNHDA and CDR2 is SQIVND (reference sequence). Trimming cost V 5 bases and J 10 bases, with 11 bases left between them. CDR3 DNA: TGTGCCAGTAGTTCACCGGTGATCTACACCTTC. This gives the protein CASSSPVIYTF.

The chain carries TRBV6-5 and TRBJ2-7, with no clear D. The CDR3 spans 15 residues. V lost 6 bases to trimming and J lost 3 bases, with 18 bases between them. Germline V lookup: CDR1 MNHEY, CDR2 SVGAGI. The CDR3 spells CASRVGFRANYEQYF. CDR3 coding DNA: TGTGCCAGCAGGGTCGGCTTCCGGGCCAACTACGAGCAGTACTTC.

The rearrangement uses TRBV13 and TRBJ1-1; no definite D call. The CDR3 has 13 residues. Germline V gene data show CDR1 as PRHDT and CDR2 as FYEKMQ (reference sequence). Trimming stripped 1 base from V and 4 bases from J, with 7 bases between. The CDR3 nucleotides read TGTGCCAGCAGCTTAGTTCAGGTCACTGAAGCTTTCTTT. Translation: CASSLVQVTEAFF.

The chain combines TRBV5-4 with TRBJ2-7; D is undetermined. The V end was cut by 9 bases, the J end by 2 bases, with 12 bases between. The CDR3 runs 12 residues. CDR1 SGHNT and CDR2 YYREEE come from the germline V gene (reference sequence). CDR3 bases: TGTGCCACCGGAGAAAACCCCTACGAGCAGTACTTC. Amino acids: CATGENPYEQYF.

The chain carries TRBV6-1 and TRBJ1-5, with D possibly matching TRBD1 (5 bases). Germline CDR1 reads MNHNS; CDR2 reads SASEGT. This CDR3 has 15 residues. The germline V and J ends were trimmed by 7 bases and 2 bases, with 15 bases remaining between them. CDR3 in DNA: TGTGCCAGCATCCCCAGGGAGGTCGGCAATCAGCCCCAGCATTTT. This sequence encodes CASIPREVGNQPQHF.

J is TRBJ1-5 and V is TRBV29-1; maybe TRBD1 (6 bases). Germline CDR1 and CDR2: SQVTM and ANQGSEA. The CDR3 is 13 amino acids. V was trimmed by 4 bases and J by 7 bases, leaving 14 bases between them. The CDR3 is CSVVSGVGQPQHF. CDR3 coding DNA: TGCAGCGTTGTTTCAGGGGTGGGCCAGCCCCAGCATTTT.

This chain links TRBV11-3 with TRBJ2-7; 10 nucleotides align to TRBD1. Looked up from germline, CDR1 is SGHNT and CDR2 is YENEEA. The CDR3 is 14 residues long. With V trimmed by 1 base and J by 5 bases, 2 bases remained unmatched. The CDR3 DNA reads as TGTGCCAGCAGCTTAGTTGGACAGGGGGACGAGCAGTACTTC. Residues: CASSLVGQGDEQYF. The whole variable domain, remainder taken from reference TRBV11-3 and TRBJ2-7, is EAGVVQSPRYKIIEKKQPVAFWCNPISGHNTLYWYLQNLGQGPELLIRYENEEAVDDSQLPKDRFSAERLKGVDSTLKIQPAELGDSAVYLCASSLVGQGDEQYFGPGTRLTVT.

Remarks on this clone: Other nucleotide sequences in the sample specify the same CDR3. The chain has TRBV27 and TRBJ2-1, with 10 bases that match TRBD2. Trimming at V came to 11 bases and at J to 3 bases, leaving 1 base not matched to a gene. The CDR3 contains 12 residues. Germline V gene sequence: CDR1 MNHEY, CDR2 SMNVEV (reference sequence). The CDR3 spells CASSGGYNEQFF. The CDR3 DNA is TGTGCCTCTAGCGGGGGCTACAATGAGCAGTTCTTC.